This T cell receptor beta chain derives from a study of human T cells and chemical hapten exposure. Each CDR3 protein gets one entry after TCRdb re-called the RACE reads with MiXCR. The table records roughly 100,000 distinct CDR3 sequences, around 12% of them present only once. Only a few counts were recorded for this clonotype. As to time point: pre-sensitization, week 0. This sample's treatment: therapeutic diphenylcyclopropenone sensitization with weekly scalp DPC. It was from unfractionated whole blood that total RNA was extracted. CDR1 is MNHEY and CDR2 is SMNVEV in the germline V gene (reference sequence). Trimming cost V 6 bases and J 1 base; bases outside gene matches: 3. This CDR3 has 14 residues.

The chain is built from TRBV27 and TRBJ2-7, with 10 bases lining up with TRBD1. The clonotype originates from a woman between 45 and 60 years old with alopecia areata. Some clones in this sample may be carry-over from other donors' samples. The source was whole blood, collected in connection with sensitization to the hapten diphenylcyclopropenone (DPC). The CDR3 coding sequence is TGTGCCAGCAGGACAGGGGGCTTTTCCTACGAGCAGTACTTC. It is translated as CASRTGGFSYEQYF.